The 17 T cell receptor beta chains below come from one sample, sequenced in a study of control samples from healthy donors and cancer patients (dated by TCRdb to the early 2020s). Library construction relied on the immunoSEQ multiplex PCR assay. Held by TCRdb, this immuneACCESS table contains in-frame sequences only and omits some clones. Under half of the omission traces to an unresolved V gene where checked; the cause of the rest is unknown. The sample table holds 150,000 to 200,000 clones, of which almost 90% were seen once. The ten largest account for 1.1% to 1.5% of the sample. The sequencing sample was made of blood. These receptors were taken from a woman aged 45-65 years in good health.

CDR3 DNA sequence: TGTGCCAGCAGCCGTACCGGTGGGCGCATTAACTATGGCTACACCTTC. Translating it yields CASSRTGGRINYGYTF. The chain links TRBV27 to TRBJ1-2; unclear D gene. CDR3 length equals 16 residues. V lost 6 bases and J 1 base, leaving 18 bases between the germline ends. Germline V gives CDR1 MNHEY, CDR2 SMNVEV (reference sequence).

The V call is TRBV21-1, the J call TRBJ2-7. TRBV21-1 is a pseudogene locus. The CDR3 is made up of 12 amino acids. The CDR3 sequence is CASSLLGCEQYF. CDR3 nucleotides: TGTGCCAGCAGCCTCCTGGGGTGCGAGCAGTACTTC.

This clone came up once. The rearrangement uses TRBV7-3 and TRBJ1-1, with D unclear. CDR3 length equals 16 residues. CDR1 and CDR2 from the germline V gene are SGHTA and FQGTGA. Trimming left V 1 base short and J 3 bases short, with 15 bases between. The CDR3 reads CASSLRYVPPYTEAFF. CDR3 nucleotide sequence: TGTGCCAGCAGCTTAAGATATGTGCCACCCTACACTGAAGCTTTCTTT.

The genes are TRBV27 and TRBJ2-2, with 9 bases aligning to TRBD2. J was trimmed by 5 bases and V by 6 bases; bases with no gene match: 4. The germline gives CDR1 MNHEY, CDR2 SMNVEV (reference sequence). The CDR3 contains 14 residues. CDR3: CASREAGGTGELFF. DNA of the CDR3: TGTGCCAGCAGGGAAGCGGGAGGAACCGGGGAGCTGTTTTTT.

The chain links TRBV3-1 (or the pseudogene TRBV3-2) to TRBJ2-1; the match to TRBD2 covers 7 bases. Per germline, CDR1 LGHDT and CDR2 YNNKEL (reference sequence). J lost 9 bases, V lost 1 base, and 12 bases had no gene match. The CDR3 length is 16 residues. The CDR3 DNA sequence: TGTGCCAGCAGCCAAGCCGGGGGAGGGGTGTTTCTTGAGCAGTTCTTC. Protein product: CASSQAGGGVFLEQFF.

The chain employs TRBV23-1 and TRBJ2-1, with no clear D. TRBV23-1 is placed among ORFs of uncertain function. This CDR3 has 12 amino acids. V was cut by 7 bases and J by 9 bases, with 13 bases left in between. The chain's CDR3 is CASNQSQLEQFF. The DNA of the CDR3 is TGCGCCAGCAACCAATCCCAGCTTGAGCAGTTCTTC.

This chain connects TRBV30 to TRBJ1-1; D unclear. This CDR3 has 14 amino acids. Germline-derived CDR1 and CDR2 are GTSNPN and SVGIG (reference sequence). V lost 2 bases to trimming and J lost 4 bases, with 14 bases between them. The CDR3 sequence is CAWSWYSRRTEAFF. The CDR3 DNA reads TGTGCCTGGAGTTGGTACTCCCGGCGCACTGAAGCTTTCTTT. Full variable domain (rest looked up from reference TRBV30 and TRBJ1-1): SQTIHQWPATLVQPVGSPLSLECTVEGTSNPNLYWYRQAAGRGLQLLFYSVGIGQISSEVPQNLSASRPQDRQFILSSKKLLLSDSGFYLCAWSWYSRRTEAFFGQGTRLTVV.

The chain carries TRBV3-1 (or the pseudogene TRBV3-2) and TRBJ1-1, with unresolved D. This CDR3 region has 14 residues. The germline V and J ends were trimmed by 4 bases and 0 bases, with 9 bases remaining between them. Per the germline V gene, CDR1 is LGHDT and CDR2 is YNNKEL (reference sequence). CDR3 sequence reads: CASSPSGVNTEAFF. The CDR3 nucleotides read TGTGCCAGCAGCCCCTCGGGCGTGAACACTGAAGCTTTCTTT.

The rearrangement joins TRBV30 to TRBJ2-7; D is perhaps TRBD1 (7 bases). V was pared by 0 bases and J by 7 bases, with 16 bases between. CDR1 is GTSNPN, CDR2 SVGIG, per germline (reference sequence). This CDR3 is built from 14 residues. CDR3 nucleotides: TGTGCCTGGAGTGTAGGGGGCGGGGTAAAGGAGCAGTACTTC. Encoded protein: CAWSVGGGVKEQYF.

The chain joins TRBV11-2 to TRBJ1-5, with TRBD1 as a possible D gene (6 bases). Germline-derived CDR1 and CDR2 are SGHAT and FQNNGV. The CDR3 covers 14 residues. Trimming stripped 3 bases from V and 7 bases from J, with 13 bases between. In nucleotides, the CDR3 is TGTGCCAGCAGCTTGAGGGGGGAAGAGCAGCCCCAGCATTTT. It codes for CASSLRGEEQPQHF.

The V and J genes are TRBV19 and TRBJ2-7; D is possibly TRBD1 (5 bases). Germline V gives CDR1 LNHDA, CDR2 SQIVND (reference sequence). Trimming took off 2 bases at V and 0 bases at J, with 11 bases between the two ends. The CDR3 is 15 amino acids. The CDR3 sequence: CASSIFTGHSYEQYF. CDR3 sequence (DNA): TGTGCCAGTAGTATATTCACAGGCCACTCCTACGAGCAGTACTTC.

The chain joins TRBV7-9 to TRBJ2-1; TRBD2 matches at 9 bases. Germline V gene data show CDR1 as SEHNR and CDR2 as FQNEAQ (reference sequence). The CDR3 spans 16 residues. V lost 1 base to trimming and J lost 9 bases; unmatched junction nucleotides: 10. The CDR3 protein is CASSLGAGGGEGEQFF. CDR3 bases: TGTGCCAGCAGCTTAGGGGCCGGCGGGGGGGAGGGTGAGCAGTTCTTC.

The CDR3 region has the DNA TGTGCCAGCAGATCTCCGGGACTAGACTACGAGCAGTACTTC. This gives the protein CASRSPGLDYEQYF. The chain couples TRBV28 to TRBJ2-7, with 8 bases identical to TRBD2. The CDR3 totals 14 residues. Germline V gene data show CDR1 as MDHEN and CDR2 as SYDVKM. With 6 bases clipped from V and 3 bases from J, the junction kept 7 bases outside the gene matches. Complete variable domain (other parts from reference TRBV28 and TRBJ2-7): DVKVTQSSRYLVKRTGEKVFLECVQDMDHENMFWYRQDPGLGLRLIYFSYDVKMKEKGDIPEGYSVSREKKERFSLILESASTNQTSMYLCASRSPGLDYEQYFGPGTRLTVT.

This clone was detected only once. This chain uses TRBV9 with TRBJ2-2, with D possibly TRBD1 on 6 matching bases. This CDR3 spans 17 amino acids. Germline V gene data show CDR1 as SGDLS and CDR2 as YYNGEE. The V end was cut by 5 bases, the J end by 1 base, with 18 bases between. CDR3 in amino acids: CASRDPLLGGNTGELFF. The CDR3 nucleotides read TGTGCCAGCAGAGACCCCTTACTAGGGGGGAACACCGGGGAGCTGTTTTTT. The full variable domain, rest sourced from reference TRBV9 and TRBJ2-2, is DSGVTQTPKHLITATGQRVTLRCSPRSGDLSVYWYQQSLDQGLQFLIQYYNGEERAKGNILERFSAQQFPDLHSELNLSSLELGDSALYFCASRDPLLGGNTGELFFGEGSRLTVL.

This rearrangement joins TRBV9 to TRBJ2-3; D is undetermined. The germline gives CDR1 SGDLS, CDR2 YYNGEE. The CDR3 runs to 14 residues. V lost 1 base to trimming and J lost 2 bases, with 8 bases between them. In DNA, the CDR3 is TGTGCCAGCAGCGTATTTCTGAACACAGATACGCAGTATTTT. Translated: CASSVFLNTDTQYF.

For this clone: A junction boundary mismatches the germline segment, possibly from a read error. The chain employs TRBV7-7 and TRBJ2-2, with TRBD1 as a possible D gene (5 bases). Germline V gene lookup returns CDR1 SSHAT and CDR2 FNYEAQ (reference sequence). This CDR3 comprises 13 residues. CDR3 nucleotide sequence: TGTGCTAGCAGCTTTCAGGGCACCGGGGAGCTGTTTTTT. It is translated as CASSFQGTGELFF.

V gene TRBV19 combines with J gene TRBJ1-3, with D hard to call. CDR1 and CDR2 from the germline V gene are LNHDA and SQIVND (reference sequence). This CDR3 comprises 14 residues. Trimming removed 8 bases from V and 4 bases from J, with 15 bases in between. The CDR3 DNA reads TGTGCCAGTGTTGATGGCGGCGTGGGAAACACCATATATTTT. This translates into CASVDGGVGNTIYF.